This TCR beta chain appears in the sequencing data of a study of blood T cell repertoires in COVID-19. Study processing details: Reference gene primer amplification in the assay estimated nucleated cell counts. Generated by immunoSEQ multiplex PCR, the TCRdb table keeps only in-frame clones and is missing some. Clone size and the V and J calls come from that table; the DNA yielded D and trimming. The table lists 100,000 to 150,000 clones, approximately 85% of them singletons, with around 27% in the top ten. J gave up 6 bases and V 0 bases, and 11 bases lay outside the gene matches. Germline loops: CDR1 SGHRS, CDR2 YFSETQ. CDR3 length equals 17 residues.

The chain recombines TRBV5-1 with TRBJ2-1; 8 bases match TRBD2. The receptor's source is a woman of 80 years or more with acute or convalescent COVID-19. The sample consisted of peripheral blood. The CDR3 nucleotides are TGCGCCAGCAGCTTGGCCGTTCTAGCGGGTCCGGGCAATGAGCAGTTCTTC. Its translation: CASSLAVLAGPGNEQFF. Together with reference TRBV5-1 and TRBJ2-1, the CDR3 gives the full variable domain: KAGVTQTPRYLIKTRGQQVTLSCSPISGHRSVSWYQQTPGQGLQFLFEYFSETQRNKGNFPGRFSGRQFSNSRSEMNVSTLELGDSALYLCASSLAVLAGPGNEQFFGPGTRLTVL.